This is a list of T cell receptor beta chains from one sample in a study of PD-L1 blockade in urothelial cancer. Measured with immunoSEQ multiplex PCR; TCRdb has only the in-frame clones, and not every one. The sample lists fewer than 85,000 clones, about four fifths occurring once. The sample in question was PBMCs, obtained around atezolizumab (anti-PD-L1) treatment. The receptors stem from a woman aged 65 to 85 with urothelial cancer. Both conserved end residues are part of each CDR3. A D gene is named only where the DNA matches it firmly. Not every row has a clone size; where given, it reads once, few, many or a size class.

v_gene	j_gene	d_gene	abundance	CDR3nt	CDR3aa
TRBV19	TRBJ1-5	-	-	TGTGCCAGTAGCCTCGACAGGTCCAGCAATCAGCCCCAGCATTTT	CASSLDRSSNQPQHF
TRBV27	TRBJ2-3	TRBD2	-	TGTGCCAGCAGTTTCGGACTAGCGGGAGGGAATACGCAGTATTTT	CASSFGLAGGNTQYF
TRBV4-1	TRBJ2-2	TRBD2	-	TGCGCCAGCAGCCAAAGGACTAGCGGGAACACGAACACCGGGGAGCTGTTTTTT	CASSQRTSGNTNTGELFF
TRBV4-2	TRBJ2-3	TRBD1	-	TGTGCCAGCAGCCCGGCCCTCCCTGGCGGCCTAAGGACAGGGGCCACAGATACGCAGTATTTT	CASSPALPGGLRTGATDTQYF
TRBV10-3	TRBJ2-7	-	-	TGTGCCAGCATGGGGCTGACAGGTACCTACGAGCAGTACTTC	CASMGLTGTYEQYF
TRBV19	TRBJ1-1	-	-	TGTGCCAGTAGTACGAGGGTTTTAGGGAACACTGAAGCTTTCTTT	CASSTRVLGNTEAFF
TRBV11-2	TRBJ2-5	TRBD1	-	TGTGCCAGCAGCTTAGGGCAGGGGGACCAAGAGACCCAGTACTTC	CASSLGQGDQETQYF
TRBV30	TRBJ1-1	-	-	TGTGCCTGGAGCCAAGGGGCCTTCATGAACACTGAAGCTTTCTTT	CAWSQGAFMNTEAFF
TRBV6-4	TRBJ1-2	TRBD1	few	TGTGCCAGCAGTGATGGGACAGGGGCCGGGGGGCATTATGGCTACACCTTC	CASSDGTGAGGHYGYTF
TRBV6-1	TRBJ2-7	-	-	TGTGCCAGCTCTCGGGTGGGAGGTGAGCAGTACTTC	CASSRVGGEQYF
TRBV29-1	TRBJ1-6	-	-	TGCAGCGTTGAGAGCCAGGGGTTTTTTTTACCCTATAATTCACCCCTCCACTTT	CSVESQGFFLPYNSPLHF
TRBV6-1	TRBJ1-5	-	-	TGTGCCACCTCAGGCTTACAGGGCAATCAGCCCCAGCATTTT	CATSGLQGNQPQHF
TRBV13	TRBJ2-3	-	-	TGTGCCAGCAGCCCACGAGGTCGGGCGCAGTATTTT	CASSPRGRAQYF
TRBV4-1	TRBJ1-4	-	-	TGCGCCAGCAGCCAAGTAAGGGACTTGCTGCGGGAAAAACTGTTTTTT	CASSQVRDLLREKLFF
TRBV13	TRBJ2-5	-	-	TGTGCCAGCAGACGCGGGCTAGACAAGACCCAGTACTTC	CASRRGLDKTQYF
TRBV19	TRBJ1-4	-	-	TGTGCCAGTAGTATAGGAGGTGCAACTAATGAAAAACTGTTTTTT	CASSIGGATNEKLFF
TRBV7-9	TRBJ1-3	TRBD1	-	TGTGCCAGCAGCTTAGAAACAGGGGCTGGAAACACCATATATTTT	CASSLETGAGNTIYF
TRBV5-1	TRBJ1-1	-	-	TGCGCCAGCAGCTTGGCTGGGCCAGGGAACACTGAAGCTTTCTTT	CASSLAGPGNTEAFF
TRBV4-1	TRBJ2-7	TRBD2	-	TGCGCCAGCAGCCCCTATAGCGGGAGCTCCTACGAGCAGTACTTC	CASSPYSGSSYEQYF
TRBV11-2	TRBJ2-1	-	-	TGTGCCAGCAGCTTAGAGCAGGGCTCCTACAATGAGCAGTTCTTC	CASSLEQGSYNEQFF
TRBV27	TRBJ2-5	-	-	TGTGCCAGCCGAACGGGACTGAACAGGGAGACCCAGTACTTC	CASRTGLNRETQYF
TRBV5-1	TRBJ2-3	-	-	TGCGCCAGCAGCTTGGCAGGGGGCACAGATACGCAGTATTTT	CASSLAGGTDTQYF
TRBV5-1	TRBJ2-3	-	-	TGCGCCAGCAGCTTGTCCTCGGGGGCAGATACGCAGTATTTT	CASSLSSGADTQYF